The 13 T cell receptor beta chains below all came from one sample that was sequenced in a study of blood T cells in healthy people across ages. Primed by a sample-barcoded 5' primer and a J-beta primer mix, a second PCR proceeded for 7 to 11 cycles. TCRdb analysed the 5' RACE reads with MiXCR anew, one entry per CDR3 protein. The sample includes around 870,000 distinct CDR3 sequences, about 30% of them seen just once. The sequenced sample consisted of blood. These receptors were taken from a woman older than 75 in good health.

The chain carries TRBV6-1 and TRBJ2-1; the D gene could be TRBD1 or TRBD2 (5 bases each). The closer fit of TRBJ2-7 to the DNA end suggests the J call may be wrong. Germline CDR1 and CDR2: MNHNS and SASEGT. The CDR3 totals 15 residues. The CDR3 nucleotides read TGTGCCAGCAGTGTGGACACTGGGATCCCGGGGGAGCAGTACTTC. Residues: CASSVDTGIPGEQYF.

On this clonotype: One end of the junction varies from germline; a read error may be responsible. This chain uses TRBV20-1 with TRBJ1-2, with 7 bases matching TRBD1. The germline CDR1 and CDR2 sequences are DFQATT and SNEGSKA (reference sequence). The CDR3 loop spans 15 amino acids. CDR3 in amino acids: CSARGPLPGQYDYTF. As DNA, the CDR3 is TGCAGTGCTAGGGGACCCCTCCCGGGACAGTATGACTACACCTTC.

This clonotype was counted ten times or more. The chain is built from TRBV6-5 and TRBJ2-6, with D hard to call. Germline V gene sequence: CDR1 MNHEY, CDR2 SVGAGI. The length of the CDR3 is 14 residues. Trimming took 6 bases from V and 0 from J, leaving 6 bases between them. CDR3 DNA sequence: TGTGCCAGCAGAGTGCACTCTGGGGCCAACGTCCTGACTTTC. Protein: CASRVHSGANVLTF.

The CDR3 protein is CASSLRAGGLKRNTGELFF. The CDR3 DNA follows: TGCGCCAGCAGCTTGAGGGCGGGGGGGCTGAAGCGGAACACCGGGGAGCTGTTTTTT. The J gene is TRBJ2-2, the V gene TRBV5-1; 9 bases align to TRBD2. This CDR3 is built from 19 residues. Germline lookup yields CDR1 SGHRS and CDR2 YFSETQ. The V and J ends lost 1 base and 1 base, in that order; junction bases with no gene match: 11.

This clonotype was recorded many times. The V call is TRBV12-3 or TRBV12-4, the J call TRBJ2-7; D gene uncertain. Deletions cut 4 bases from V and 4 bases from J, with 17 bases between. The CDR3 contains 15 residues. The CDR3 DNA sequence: TGTGCCAGCAGTTCCCGAGACACCTCCCTTTACGAGCAGTACTTC. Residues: CASSSRDTSLYEQYF.

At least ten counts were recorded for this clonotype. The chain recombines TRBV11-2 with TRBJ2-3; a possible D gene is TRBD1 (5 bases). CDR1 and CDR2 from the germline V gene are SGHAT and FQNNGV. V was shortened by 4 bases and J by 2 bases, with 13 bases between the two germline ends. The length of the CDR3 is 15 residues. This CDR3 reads CASSSPRVLTDTQYF. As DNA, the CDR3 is TGTGCCAGCAGCTCCCCCAGGGTACTCACAGATACGCAGTATTTT.

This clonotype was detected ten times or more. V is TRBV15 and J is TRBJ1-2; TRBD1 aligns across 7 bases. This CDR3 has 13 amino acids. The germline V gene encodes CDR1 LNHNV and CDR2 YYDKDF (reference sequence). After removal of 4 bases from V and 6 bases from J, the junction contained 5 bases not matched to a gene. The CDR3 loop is CATSTRQGNGYTF. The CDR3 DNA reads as TGTGCCACCAGCACCCGACAGGGCAATGGCTACACCTTC.

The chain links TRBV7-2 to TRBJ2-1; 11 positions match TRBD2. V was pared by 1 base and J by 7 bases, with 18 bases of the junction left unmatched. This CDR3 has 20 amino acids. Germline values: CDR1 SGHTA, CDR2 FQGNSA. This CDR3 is CASSLGKLAGGPDALNEQFF. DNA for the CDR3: TGTGCCAGCAGCTTAGGTAAGCTAGCGGGGGGCCCGGACGCGTTGAATGAGCAGTTCTTC.

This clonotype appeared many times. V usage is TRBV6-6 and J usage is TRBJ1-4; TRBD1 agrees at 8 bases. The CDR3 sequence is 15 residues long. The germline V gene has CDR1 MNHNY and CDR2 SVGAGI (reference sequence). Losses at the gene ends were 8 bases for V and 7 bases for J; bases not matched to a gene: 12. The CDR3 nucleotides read TGTGCCAGCGGCCAAGACAGGGGATATAGTGAAAAACTGTTTTTT. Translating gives CASGQDRGYSEKLFF.

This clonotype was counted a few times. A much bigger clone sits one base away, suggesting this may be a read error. Here the CDR3 reads CAGSEASRIQPQHF. CDR3 in DNA: TGTGCCGGCAGTGAAGCTTCGAGGATACAGCCCCAGCATTTT. This chain joins TRBV2 and TRBJ1-5; D remains unclear. This CDR3 comprises 14 residues. CDR1 is SNHLY and CDR2 is FYNNEI in the germline V gene.

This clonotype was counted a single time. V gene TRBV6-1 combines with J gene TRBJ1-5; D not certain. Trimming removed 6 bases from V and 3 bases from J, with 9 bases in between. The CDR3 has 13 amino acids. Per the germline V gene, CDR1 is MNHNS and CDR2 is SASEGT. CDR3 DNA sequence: TGTGCCAGCAGGGCAGGCAACAATCAGCCCCAGCATTTT. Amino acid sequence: CASRAGNNQPQHF.

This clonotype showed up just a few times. The CDR3 is CASSPRRGNTEAFF. The CDR3 DNA sequence: TGCGCCAGCAGCCCAAGGAGGGGAAACACTGAAGCTTTCTTT. This chain uses TRBV5-1 with TRBJ1-1, with D possibly being TRBD1 (5 bases). Germline V gene data show CDR1 as SGHRS and CDR2 as YFSETQ. The germline V and J ends were trimmed by 4 bases and 2 bases, with 12 bases remaining between them. This CDR3 comprises 14 residues.

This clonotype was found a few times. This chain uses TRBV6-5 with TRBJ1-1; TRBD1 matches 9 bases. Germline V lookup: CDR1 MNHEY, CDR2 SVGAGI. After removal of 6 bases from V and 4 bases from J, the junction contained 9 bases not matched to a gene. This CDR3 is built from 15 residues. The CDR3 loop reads CASSTGGSGRTEAFF. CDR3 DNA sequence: TGTGCCAGCAGCACAGGGGGCTCGGGACGCACTGAAGCTTTCTTT.